This T cell receptor beta chain was recovered during a study of blood T cell repertoires in COVID-19. Study-level information: The United States, Italy and Spain supplied acute and convalescent COVID-19 samples. In each case, the material was cDNA or gDNA derived from T cells, B-cell-depleted T cells, or PBMCs.

Study processing details: Estimates of nucleated cell counts were drawn from the amplification of reference gene primers. Profiled with immunoSEQ multiplex PCR; TCRdb holds only in-frame clones, not every one. D and trimming come from the DNA, and the V and J calls and clone size come from that table. The table shows about 250,000 clones, with approximately 80% occurring only once. The CDR3 is made up of 18 amino acids. Germline CDR1 SGHNT, CDR2 YYREEE (reference sequence). Losses at the gene ends were 5 bases for V and 3 bases for J; bases not matched to a gene: 10. The sequence derives from a man older than 75 with acute or convalescent COVID-19. Sequencing input: peripheral blood. The gene calls are TRBV5-4 and TRBJ2-3; TRBD2 agrees at 15 bases. The CDR3 DNA is TGTGCCAGCAGAACACAGGGACTAGCGGGAGGCGGGACAGATACGCAGTATTTT. Protein sequence: CASRTQGLAGGGTDTQYF.